This TCR beta chain came from a study of control samples from healthy donors and cancer patients. Profiling relied on immunoSEQ multiplex PCR, and the TCRdb table lists in-frame clones only, not all of them. The data contain under 95,000 clones, roughly 80% of them singletons. Source material: blood. The receptor was derived from a man aged 45-60 years in good health.

The CDR3 DNA reads TGTGCCAGCAGCAAAGAAAGAACAGGGGGCGATAGCTCTGGGGCCAACGTCCTGACTTTC. Protein product: CASSKERTGGDSSGANVLTF. The chain combines TRBV21-1 with TRBJ2-6; the table assigns TRBD1, which was not confirmed against the DNA. TRBV21-1 is a pseudogene segment. The CDR3 covers 20 residues.